One sample yielded the 8 T cell receptor beta chains listed below, sequenced in a study of T-cell memory formation after mild COVID-19. Each CDR3 protein is one row after TCRdb ran MiXCR on the 5' RACE reads. The sample gives hundreds of thousands of distinct CDR3 sequences, 15% of which show up once; 20% to 25% is in the top ten. Material for sequencing was PBMCs or a T cell subset sorted from them (not recorded which). The source of these receptors is a man younger than 35 who had mild COVID-19 (a few samples of this study predate the infection). Cell type and time point are not known.

The chain uses TRBV24-1 and TRBJ2-3; D gene ambiguous. V was trimmed by 10 bases and J by 4 bases, leaving 17 bases between them. This CDR3 is built from 14 residues. The V gene's germline CDR1 is KGHDR and CDR2 SFDVKD. CDR3 protein: CATSRPPEADTQYF. DNA of the CDR3: TGTGCCACATCACGGCCCCCGGAAGCAGATACGCAGTATTTT.

The CDR3 DNA follows: TGTGCCACCAGCAGAGTCACAGGGATCAATTCACCCCTCCACTTT. As protein: CATSRVTGINSPLHF. This sequence joins TRBV15 and TRBJ1-6; maybe TRBD1 (6 bases). The CDR3 is 15 amino acids. Germline assignment: CDR1 LNHNV and CDR2 YYDKDF (reference sequence). Deletions cut 1 base from V and 7 bases from J, with 11 bases between.

The V call is TRBV7-9, the J call TRBJ2-3, with 7 bases aligning to TRBD2. This CDR3 contains 14 residues. The V gene end was trimmed by 8 bases and the J gene end by 4 bases; junction bases not matched to a gene: 9. Germline CDR1 and CDR2: SEHNR and FQNEAQ (reference sequence). The DNA for the CDR3 is TGTGCCAGCGAAGCTTGGCTAGCGGCAGATACGCAGTATTTT. Translating gives CASEAWLAADTQYF.

This clonotype showed up just a few times. The chain is built from TRBV15 and TRBJ2-1; 8 bases fit TRBD1. The CDR3 totals 14 residues. The V and J ends lost 3 bases and 6 bases, in that order; junction bases with no gene match: 4. Germline CDR1 and CDR2: LNHNV and YYDKDF (reference sequence). The CDR3 loop is CATSRRTGGNEQFF. The CDR3 DNA reads TGTGCCACCAGCAGGAGAACAGGGGGCAATGAGCAGTTCTTC.

In its sample, this clonotype was seen a few times. The chain has TRBV7-3 and TRBJ2-1, with 16 positions matching TRBD2. Germline loops: CDR1 SGHTA, CDR2 FQGTGA. The CDR3 is 15 amino acids. The V gene end was trimmed by 6 bases and the J gene end by 8 bases; junction bases not matched to a gene: 4. The CDR3 region is CASSRGTSGGDEQFF. Written as DNA, the CDR3 is TGTGCCAGCAGTCGCGGGACTAGCGGGGGGGATGAGCAGTTCTTC.

DNA of the CDR3: TGTGCCAGCAGTTTTGGGTCCAAATCTAGTGAGCAGTACGTC. It encodes CASSFGSKSSEQYV. The chain has TRBV28 and TRBJ2-7; no firm D call. The CDR3 spans 14 residues. Germline V CDR1 and CDR2: MDHEN, SYDVKM. V was trimmed by 3 bases and J by 7 bases, leaving 16 bases between them.

The chain links TRBV29-1 to TRBJ2-5, with D unresolved. The V end lost 4 bases, the J end lost 2 bases, and 14 bases lay between the germline ends. The CDR3 has 14 residues. Germline-derived CDR1 and CDR2 are SQVTM and ANQGSEA. CDR3 nucleotides: TGCAGCGTTGTCCTGGGATTAATACAAGAGACCCAGTACTTC. Translation: CSVVLGLIQETQYF.

The rearrangement uses TRBV3-1 and TRBJ2-3; 9 nucleotides agree with TRBD2. Trimming cost V 6 bases and J 3 bases; bases outside gene matches: 4. The CDR3 has 14 amino acids. The germline V gene has CDR1 LGHDT and CDR2 YNNKEL (reference sequence). The CDR3 spells CASRNSGGTDTQYF. CDR3 DNA: TGTGCCAGCAGGAACAGCGGGGGGACAGATACGCAGTATTTT.